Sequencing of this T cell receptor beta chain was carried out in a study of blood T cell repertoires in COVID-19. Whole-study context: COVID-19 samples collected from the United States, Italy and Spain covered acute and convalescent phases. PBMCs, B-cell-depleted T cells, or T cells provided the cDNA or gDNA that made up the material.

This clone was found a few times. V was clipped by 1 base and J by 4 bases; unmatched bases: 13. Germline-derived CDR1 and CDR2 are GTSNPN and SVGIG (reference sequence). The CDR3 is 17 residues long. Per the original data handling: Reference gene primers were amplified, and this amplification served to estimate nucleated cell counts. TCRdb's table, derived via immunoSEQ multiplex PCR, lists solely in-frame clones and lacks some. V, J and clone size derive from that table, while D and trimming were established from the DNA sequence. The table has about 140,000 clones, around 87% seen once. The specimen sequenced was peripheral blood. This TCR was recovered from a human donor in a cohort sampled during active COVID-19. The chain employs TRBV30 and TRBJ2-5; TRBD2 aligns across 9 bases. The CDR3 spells CAWSATRGGRARETQYF. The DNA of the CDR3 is TGTGCCTGGAGTGCCACCAGGGGCGGGAGGGCCCGAGAGACCCAGTACTTC.